Listed here are 15 T cell receptor beta chains from one sample, sequenced in a study of blood T cell repertoires in COVID-19. Sequencing was performed with immunoSEQ multiplex PCR; in TCRdb, only in-frame clones are kept and a portion is missing. Of roughly 100,000 clones in the sample, 91% were seen once. The sequencing input was peripheral blood. The origin of the receptors is a human donor in a cohort sampled during active COVID-19.

The chain has TRBV27 and TRBJ2-1; 10 bases match TRBD2. Germline V gene lookup returns CDR1 MNHEY and CDR2 SMNVEV (reference sequence). The CDR3 length is 15 residues. Trimming cost V 5 bases and J 8 bases; bases outside gene matches: 9. CDR3 coding DNA: TGTGCCAGCAGTATAGAGGCTAGCGGGAGCTATGAGCAGTTCTTC. This translates into CASSIEASGSYEQFF.

The V call is TRBV7-2, the J call TRBJ2-3, with D perhaps matching TRBD2 (5 bases). The CDR3 has 14 amino acids. Germline V gene sequence: CDR1 SGHTA, CDR2 FQGNSA. V lost 5 bases, J lost 9 bases, and 18 bases lay in between. CDR3 amino acids: CASSPTLYGGTQYF. The CDR3 DNA reads as TGTGCCAGCAGCCCAACCTTATATGGCGGGACGCAGTATTTT.

The chain recombines TRBV6-5 with TRBJ1-1, with 8 bases identical to TRBD1. V dropped 0 bases and J dropped 2; count of bases not matched to a gene: 5. This CDR3 contains 16 residues. Looked up from germline, CDR1 is MNHEY and CDR2 is SVGAGI. This CDR3 is CASSYSQGALNTEAFF. DNA for the CDR3: TGTGCCAGCAGTTACTCGCAGGGGGCTTTAAACACTGAAGCTTTCTTT.

The V gene is TRBV7-6, the J gene TRBJ2-1, with 15 positions matching TRBD2. With V trimmed by 2 bases and J by 7 bases, 9 bases remained unmatched. Germline V gives CDR1 SGHVS, CDR2 FNYEAQ. The length of the CDR3 is 18 residues. In DNA form, the CDR3 reads TGTGCCAGCAGCTTAAATCCGGGACTAGCGGGAGGAAGGAATGAGCAGTTCTTC. Protein product: CASSLNPGLAGGRNEQFF.

The chain couples TRBV5-4 to TRBJ1-1; weak D call: TRBD1 (5 bases). The V end was cut by 4 bases, the J end by 8 bases, with 15 bases between. This CDR3 comprises 13 residues. Germline V gene sequence: CDR1 SGHNT, CDR2 YYREEE (reference sequence). The CDR3, as DNA: TGTGCCAGCAGCACCTCAGGGCCAGGGGAAGCTTTCTTT. This codes for CASSTSGPGEAFF.

V and J are TRBV4-3 and TRBJ2-3, with D perhaps TRBD1 (6 bases). The CDR3 runs to 16 residues. Germline assignment: CDR1 LGHNA and CDR2 YSLEER. Trimming cost V 4 bases and J 2 bases, with 16 bases left between them. The CDR3 loop is CASSPLVGATTDTQYF. DNA of the CDR3: TGCGCCAGCAGCCCCCTCGTGGGGGCTACCACAGATACGCAGTATTTT.

The V and J genes are TRBV18 and TRBJ1-1, with TRBD1 matching over 8 bases. Germline V gene sequence: CDR1 KGHSH, CDR2 LQKENI. V was pared by 6 bases and J by 4 bases, with 7 bases of the junction left unmatched. CDR3 length: 14 residues. This CDR3 is CASSGLRGLTEAFF. CDR3 nucleotide sequence: TGTGCCAGCTCGGGTCTCAGGGGGCTCACTGAAGCTTTCTTT.

This chain uses TRBV29-1 with TRBJ1-2; no firm D call. CDR1 is SQVTM, CDR2 ANQGSEA, per germline. The CDR3 contains 12 residues. V lost 2 bases and J 5 bases, leaving 9 bases between the germline ends. CDR3 in DNA: TGCAGCGTTGAAAACAGTCATTATGGCTACACCTTC. Translation gives CSVENSHYGYTF. Variable domain in full (rest from reference TRBV29-1 and TRBJ1-2): SAVISQKPSRDICQRGTSLTIQCQVDSQVTMMFWYRQQPGQSLTLIATANQGSEATYESGFVIDKFPISRPNLTFSTLTVSNMSPEDSSIYLCSVENSHYGYTFGSGTRLTVV.

V is TRBV7-8 and J is TRBJ2-7, with TRBD1 identical over 7 bases. CDR3 size: 15 residues. Germline V gives CDR1 SGHVS, CDR2 FQNEAQ. V was pared by 4 bases and J by 5 bases, with 11 bases of the junction left unmatched. The CDR3 loop reads CASSSPGRGMDEQYF. CDR3 in DNA: TGTGCCAGCAGCTCACCGGGCAGGGGGATGGACGAGCAGTACTTC.

This clone came up once. The chain joins TRBV7-2 to TRBJ1-4; tentative D call: TRBD1 (6 bases). The V end was cut by 1 base, the J end by 5 bases, with 14 bases between. This CDR3 comprises 16 residues. The germline V gene encodes CDR1 SGHTA and CDR2 FQGNSA. CDR3 sequence: CASSLDPWGRNEKLFF. The CDR3, as DNA: TGTGCCAGCAGCTTAGACCCCTGGGGGCGAAATGAAAAACTGTTTTTT.

The chain has TRBV18 and TRBJ1-3, with unresolved D. Germline V gene data show CDR1 as KGHSH and CDR2 as LQKENI. V lost 3 bases, J lost 0 bases, and 9 bases lay in between. The CDR3 length is 15 residues. The CDR3 spells CASSPTYISGNTIYF. The CDR3 DNA is TGTGCCAGCTCACCGACATATATCTCTGGAAACACCATATATTTT.

The chain couples TRBV7-8 to TRBJ2-1; D is unresolved. The CDR3 is made up of 15 amino acids. Germline V gene data show CDR1 as SGHVS and CDR2 as FQNEAQ. Trimming stripped 2 bases from V and 4 bases from J, with 12 bases between. CDR3 loop: CASSLMAVSYNEQFF. CDR3 coding DNA: TGTGCCAGCAGCTTAATGGCCGTGTCATACAATGAGCAGTTCTTC.

The chain employs TRBV18 and TRBJ2-5; possible D gene TRBD2, 5 bases. The CDR3 is 14 residues long. Germline-derived CDR1 and CDR2 are KGHSH and LQKENI. With 3 bases removed from V and 1 base from J, the gap between germline ends came to 9 bases. The chain's CDR3 is CASSPRDIQETQYF. For the CDR3, the DNA is TGTGCCAGCTCACCGAGGGATATCCAAGAGACCCAGTACTTC.

The rearrangement joins TRBV5-1 to TRBJ1-1; 11 nucleotides align to TRBD1. Germline-derived CDR1 and CDR2 are SGHRS and YFSETQ. The V gene end was trimmed by 6 bases and the J gene end by 5 bases; junction bases not matched to a gene: 6. The CDR3 runs 14 residues. CDR3 in amino acids: CASNLGQGATEAFF. The CDR3 region has the DNA TGCGCCAGCAACCTAGGACAGGGGGCTACTGAAGCTTTCTTT. Supplemented by reference TRBV5-1 and TRBJ1-1, the full variable domain reads KAGVTQTPRYLIKTRGQQVTLSCSPISGHRSVSWYQQTPGQGLQFLFEYFSETQRNKGNFPGRFSGRQFSNSRSEMNVSTLELGDSALYLCASNLGQGATEAFFGQGTRLTVV.

V usage is TRBV28 and J usage is TRBJ2-3; TRBD2 agrees at 7 bases. The CDR3 sequence is 15 residues long. The V gene's germline CDR1 is MDHEN and CDR2 SYDVKM. With V trimmed by 5 bases and J by 2 bases, 7 bases remained unmatched. The CDR3 region is CASSPNGGDTDTQYF. CDR3 in DNA: TGTGCCAGCAGTCCCAATGGGGGGGACACAGATACGCAGTATTTT.